This entry features one T cell receptor (beta chain) sequence. Arm-PCR of CDR3 regions and iRepertoire HTBI primers were the basis on which TCR beta libraries were built. TCRdb reprocessed the multiplex PCR reads via MiXCR and lists one record per CDR3 protein. The sample gives about 400,000 distinct CDR3 sequences, 15% of which show up once; approximately 7.6% is in the top ten. This entry belongs to a study of regulatory T cells in long-lasting Graves disease. Time point defined: newly diagnosed GD, antithyroid drugs for less than 3 months. PBMC-extracted RNA yielded the TCR library. The patient group derived from an endocrinology department in Xi'an, China. The V gene end was trimmed by 6 bases and the J gene end by 4 bases; junction bases not matched to a gene: 5. CDR3 length equals 14 residues. The sample was also linked to a second study, of T cells in Graves' hyperthyroidism and ophthalmopathy. Per that paper: If no ophthalmopathy progression occurred within 18 months, Graves' hyperthyroidism was stable. Patients aged 18 to 65 had newly diagnosed hyperthyroidism of under 2 months' duration. Patients were excluded because of uncontrolled infection, other autoimmune disease, pregnancy or lactation.

The sequence was collected from a woman in her 40s with Graves disease. Sequences were derived from peripheral blood mononuclear cells (PBMCs), sampled at new diagnosis, from a patient treated with antithyroid drugs. This chain connects TRBV12-3 or TRBV12-4 to TRBJ1-2; 10 bases are a match to TRBD1. The chain's CDR3 is CASRLGQGSYGYTF. The CDR3 DNA follows: TGTGCCAGCAGACTGGGACAGGGGTCCTATGGCTACACCTTC.